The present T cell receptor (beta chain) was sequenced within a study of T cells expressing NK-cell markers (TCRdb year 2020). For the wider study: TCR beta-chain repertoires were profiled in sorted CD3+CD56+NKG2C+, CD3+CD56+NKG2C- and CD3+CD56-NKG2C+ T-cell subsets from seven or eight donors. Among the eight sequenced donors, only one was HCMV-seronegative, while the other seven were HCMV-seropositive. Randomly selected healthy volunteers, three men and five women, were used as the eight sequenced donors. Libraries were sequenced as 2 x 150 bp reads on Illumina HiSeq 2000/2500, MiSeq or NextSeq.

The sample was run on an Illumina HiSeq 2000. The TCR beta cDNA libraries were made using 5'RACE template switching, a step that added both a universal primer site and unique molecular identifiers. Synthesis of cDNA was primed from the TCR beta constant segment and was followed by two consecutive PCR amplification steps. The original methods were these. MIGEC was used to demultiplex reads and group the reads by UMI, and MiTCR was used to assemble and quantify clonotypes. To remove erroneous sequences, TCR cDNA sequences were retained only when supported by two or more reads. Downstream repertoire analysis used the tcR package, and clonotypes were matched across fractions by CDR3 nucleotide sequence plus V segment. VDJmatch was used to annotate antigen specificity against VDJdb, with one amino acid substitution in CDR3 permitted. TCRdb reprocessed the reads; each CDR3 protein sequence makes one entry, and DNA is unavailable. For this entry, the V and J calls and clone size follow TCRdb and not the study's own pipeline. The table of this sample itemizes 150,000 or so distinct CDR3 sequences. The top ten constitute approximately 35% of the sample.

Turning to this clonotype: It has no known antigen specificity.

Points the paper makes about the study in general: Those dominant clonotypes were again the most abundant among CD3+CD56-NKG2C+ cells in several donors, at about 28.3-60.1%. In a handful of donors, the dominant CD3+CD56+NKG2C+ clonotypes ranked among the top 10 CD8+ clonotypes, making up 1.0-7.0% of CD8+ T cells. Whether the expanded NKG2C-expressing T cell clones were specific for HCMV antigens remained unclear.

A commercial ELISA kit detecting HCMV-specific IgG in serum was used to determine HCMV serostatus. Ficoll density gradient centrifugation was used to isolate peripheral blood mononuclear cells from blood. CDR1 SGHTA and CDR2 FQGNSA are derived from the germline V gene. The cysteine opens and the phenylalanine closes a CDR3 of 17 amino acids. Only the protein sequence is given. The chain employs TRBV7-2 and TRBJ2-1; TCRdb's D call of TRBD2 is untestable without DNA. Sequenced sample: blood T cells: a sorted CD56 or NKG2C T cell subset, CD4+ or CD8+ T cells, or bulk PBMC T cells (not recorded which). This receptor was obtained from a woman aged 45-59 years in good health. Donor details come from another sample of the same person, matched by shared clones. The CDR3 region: CASSSAGTSGGYNEQFF.